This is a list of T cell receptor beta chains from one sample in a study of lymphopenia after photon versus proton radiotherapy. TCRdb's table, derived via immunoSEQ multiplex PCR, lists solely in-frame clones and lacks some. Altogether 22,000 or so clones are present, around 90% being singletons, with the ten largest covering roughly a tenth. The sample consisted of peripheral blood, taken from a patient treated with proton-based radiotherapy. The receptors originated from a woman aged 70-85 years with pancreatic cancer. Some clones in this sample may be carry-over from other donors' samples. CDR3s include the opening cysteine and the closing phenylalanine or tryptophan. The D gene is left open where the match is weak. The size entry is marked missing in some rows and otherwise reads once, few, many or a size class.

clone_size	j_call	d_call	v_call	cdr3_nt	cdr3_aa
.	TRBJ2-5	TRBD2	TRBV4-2	TGTGCCAGCAGCCTAACCGGGACTAGCGGGATGGGAGAGACCCAGTACTTC	CASSLTGTSGMGETQYF
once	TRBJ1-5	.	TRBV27	TGTGCCAGCAGTGGGGCCAATCAGCCCCAGCATTTT	CASSGANQPQHF
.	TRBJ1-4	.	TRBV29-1	TGCAGCGTTGAAGGTGCCGGGACGGGGAATGAAAAACTGTTTTTT	CSVEGAGTGNEKLFF
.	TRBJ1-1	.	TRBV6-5	TGTGCCAGCAGTTACGATCGACCGGTTAACACTGAAGCTTTCTTT	CASSYDRPVNTEAFF
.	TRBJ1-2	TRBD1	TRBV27	TGTGCCAGCCGAACAGGGGGCGTTAATGGCTACACCTTC	CASRTGGVNGYTF
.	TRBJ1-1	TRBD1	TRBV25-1	TGTGCCAGCAGTGAGCAGGGGGCCAAGGGGACTGAAGCTTTCTTT	CASSEQGAKGTEAFF
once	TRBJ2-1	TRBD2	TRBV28	TGTGCCAGCAGCTCCTACGGGCTAGCGGCCAGCTCCTACAATGAGCAGTTCTTC	CASSSYGLAASSYNEQFF
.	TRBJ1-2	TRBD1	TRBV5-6	TGTGCCAGCAGCTATATAACAGGGGTAGCTAACTATGGCTACACCTTC	CASSYITGVANYGYTF
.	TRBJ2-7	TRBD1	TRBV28	TGTGCCAGCAGTTCCCCCGACCCGGGACAGGGCATGTACGAGCAGTACTTC	CASSSPDPGQGMYEQYF
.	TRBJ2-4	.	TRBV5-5	TGTGCCAGCAGCTTGGACACAAGACTAGCCAAAAACATTCAGTACTTC	CASSLDTRLAKNIQYF
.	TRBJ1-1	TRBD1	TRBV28	TGTGCCAGCAGCCGGGACAGTGAAGCTTTCTTT	CASSRDSEAFF
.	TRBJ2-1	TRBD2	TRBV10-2	TGCGCCAGCCGGAGCGGGACCTCCTACAATGAGCAGTTCTTC	CASRSGTSYNEQFF
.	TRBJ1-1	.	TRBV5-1	TGCGCCAGCAGCACCGAACAGGGCTGGGGCACTGAAGCTTTCTTT	CASSTEQGWGTEAFF
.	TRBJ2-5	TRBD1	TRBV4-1	TGCGCCAGCCCCTGGGGCAGGGGGCGCACCCAAGAGACCCAGTACTTC	CASPWGRGRTQETQYF
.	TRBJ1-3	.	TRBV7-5	TGTGCCAGAAGACCCGATATCACCCGAGCCTCTGGAAACACCATATATTTT	CARRPDITRASGNTIYF
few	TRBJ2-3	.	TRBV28	TGTGCCAGCAGTTCCGCAGGGCTCGATACGCAGTATTTT	CASSSAGLDTQYF
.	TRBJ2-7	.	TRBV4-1	TGCGCCAGCAGCCAAGATCCCAGGAACCCCTACGAGCAGTACTTC	CASSQDPRNPYEQYF
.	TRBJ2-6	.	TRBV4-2	TGTGCCAGCAGCCAAGAGCACTACGGGAGCTCTGGGGCCAACGTCCTGACTTTC	CASSQEHYGSSGANVLTF
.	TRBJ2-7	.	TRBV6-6	TGTGCCAGCAGTCCCGGAGGTAGCCTTATCTACGAGCAGTACTTC	CASSPGGSLIYEQYF
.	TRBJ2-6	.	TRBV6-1	TGTGCCAGCACTCCCAGCTCTGGGGCCAACGTCCTGACTTTC	CASTPSSGANVLTF
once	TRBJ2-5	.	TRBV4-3	TGCGCCAGCAGCCCTGGGGCAGGGTCAGGGGAGACCCAGTACTTC	CASSPGAGSGETQYF
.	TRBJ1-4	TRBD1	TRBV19	TGTGCCAGTAGTATGGACACAGGGGTAGTGGGTGAAAAACTGTTTTTT	CASSMDTGVVGEKLFF
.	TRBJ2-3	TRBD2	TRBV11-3	TGTGCCAGCAGCAGACTAGCGGGAGGGTGGGAAGATACGCAGTATTTT	CASSRLAGGWEDTQYF
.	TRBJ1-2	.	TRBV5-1	TGCGCCAGCAGCTCCGACACGGGGTGGGACTATGGCTACACCTTC	CASSSDTGWDYGYTF
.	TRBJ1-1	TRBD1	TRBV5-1	TGCGCCAGCAGCTTGGGAGGGACAGGGGTTCATTCTGAAGCTTTCTTT	CASSLGGTGVHSEAFF
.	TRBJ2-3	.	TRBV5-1	TGCGCCAGCAGCTTGGGTAACGCGGGCAGCACAGATACGCAGTATTTT	CASSLGNAGSTDTQYF
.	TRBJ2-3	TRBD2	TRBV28	TGTGCCAGCAGTTTCCCCCTAGCGGGGGACCCTAGCACAGATACGCAGTATTTT	CASSFPLAGDPSTDTQYF
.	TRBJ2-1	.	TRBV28	TGTGCCAGCAGTTCCCCACCACAAGGACACAATGAGCAGTTCTTC	CASSSPPQGHNEQFF
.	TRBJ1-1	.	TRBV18	TGTGCCAGCTCACCTACCGGACAAAGCATGAACACTGAAGCTTTCTTT	CASSPTGQSMNTEAFF
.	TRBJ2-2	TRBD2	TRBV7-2	TGTGCCAGCAGCCCAAAGCGGGAGGAGACCACCGGGGAGCTGTTTTTT	CASSPKREETTGELFF
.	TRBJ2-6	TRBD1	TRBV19	TGTGCCAGTAGTATTGAGGACAGGGGGCTGGCTGGGGCCAACGTCCTGACTTTC	CASSIEDRGLAGANVLTF
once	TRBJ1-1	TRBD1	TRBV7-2	TGTGCCAGCAGCTTATCCGGTCGAGGACAGGGGGCGGGGAACACTGAAGCTTTCTTT	CASSLSGRGQGAGNTEAFF
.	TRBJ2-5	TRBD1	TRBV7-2	TGTGCCAGCAGCTTATATGAGTCAGGGGGCCGGGAGACCCAGTACTTC	CASSLYESGGRETQYF
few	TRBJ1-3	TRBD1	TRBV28	TGTGCCAGCAGTTGGGGGACAGGGTTTGGAAACACCATATATTTT	CASSWGTGFGNTIYF
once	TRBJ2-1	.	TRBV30	TGTGCCTGGAGTCCCGGGACGGGTCGTCCGTTCTTC	CAWSPGTGRPFF
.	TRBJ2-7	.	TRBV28	TGTGCCAGCCATCCCCTCCACCGTTCCTACGAGCAGTACTTC	CASHPLHRSYEQYF
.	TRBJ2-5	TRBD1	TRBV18	TGTGCCAGCTCACCACCGTTCGAGGCAGGGGGAGAGACCCAGTACTTC	CASSPPFEAGGETQYF
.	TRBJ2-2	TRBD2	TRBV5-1	TGCGCCAGCAGCACCCGACTAGCGGGATCCACCGGGGAGCTGTTTTTT	CASSTRLAGSTGELFF
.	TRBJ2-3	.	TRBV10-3	TGTGCCATCAGTGAGCCAAACATCAAGTATTTT	CAISEPNIKYF
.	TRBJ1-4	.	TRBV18	TGTGCCAGCTCAATATACAGGGATCCGGGGGCTAATGAAAAACTGTTTTTT	CASSIYRDPGANEKLFF
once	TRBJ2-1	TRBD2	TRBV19	TGTGCCAGTAGTAGTGCGGGAGGTACCTCGGGGAATGAGCAGTTCTTC	CASSSAGGTSGNEQFF
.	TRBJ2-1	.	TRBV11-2	TGTGCCAGCAGCTTACGGACGGGAAGTGACAATGAGCAGTTCTTC	CASSLRTGSDNEQFF